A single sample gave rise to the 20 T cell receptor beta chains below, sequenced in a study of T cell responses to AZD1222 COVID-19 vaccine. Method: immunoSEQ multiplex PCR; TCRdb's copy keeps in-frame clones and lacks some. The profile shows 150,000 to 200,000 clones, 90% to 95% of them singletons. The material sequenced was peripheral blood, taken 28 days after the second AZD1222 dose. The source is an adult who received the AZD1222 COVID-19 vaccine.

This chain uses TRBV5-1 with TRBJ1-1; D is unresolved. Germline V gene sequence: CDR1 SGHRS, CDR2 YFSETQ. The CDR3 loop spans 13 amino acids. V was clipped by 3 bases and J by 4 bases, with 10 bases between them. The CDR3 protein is CASSSVLATEAFF. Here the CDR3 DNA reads TGCGCCAGCAGCTCAGTCTTGGCCACTGAAGCTTTCTTT.

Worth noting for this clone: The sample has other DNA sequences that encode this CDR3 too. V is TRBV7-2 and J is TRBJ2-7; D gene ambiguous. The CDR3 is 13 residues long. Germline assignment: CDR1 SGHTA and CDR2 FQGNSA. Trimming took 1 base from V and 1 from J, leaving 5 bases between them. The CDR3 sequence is CASSLGISYEQYF. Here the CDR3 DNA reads TGTGCCAGCAGCTTAGGCATTTCCTACGAGCAGTACTTC.

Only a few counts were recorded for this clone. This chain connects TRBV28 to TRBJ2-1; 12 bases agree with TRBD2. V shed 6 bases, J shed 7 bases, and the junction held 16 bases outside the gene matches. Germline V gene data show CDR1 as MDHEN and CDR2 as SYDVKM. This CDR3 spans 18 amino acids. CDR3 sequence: CASRGGTSGFVVRNEQFF. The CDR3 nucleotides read TGTGCCAGCAGGGGAGGGACTAGCGGGTTTGTAGTTAGGAATGAGCAGTTCTTC.

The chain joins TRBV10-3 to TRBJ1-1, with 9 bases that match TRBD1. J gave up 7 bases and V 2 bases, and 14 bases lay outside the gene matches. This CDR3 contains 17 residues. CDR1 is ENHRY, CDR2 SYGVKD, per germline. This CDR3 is CAISEGLPGQGKLEAFF. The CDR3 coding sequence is TGTGCCATCAGTGAGGGTTTACCGGGACAGGGAAAACTTGAAGCTTTCTTT.

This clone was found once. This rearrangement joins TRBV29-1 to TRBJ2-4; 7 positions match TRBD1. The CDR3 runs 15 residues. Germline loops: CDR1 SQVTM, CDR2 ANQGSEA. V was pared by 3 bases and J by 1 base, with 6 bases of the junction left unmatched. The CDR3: CSVEDPQGAKNIQYF. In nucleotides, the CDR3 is TGCAGCGTTGAGGATCCACAGGGGGCCAAAAACATTCAGTACTTC.

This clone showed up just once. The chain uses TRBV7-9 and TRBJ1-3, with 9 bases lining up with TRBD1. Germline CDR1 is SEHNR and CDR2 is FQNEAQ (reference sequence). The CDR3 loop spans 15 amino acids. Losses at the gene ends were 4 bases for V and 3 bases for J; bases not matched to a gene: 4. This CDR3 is CASSSGTGIGNTIYF. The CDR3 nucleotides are TGTGCCAGCAGCTCCGGGACAGGGATTGGAAACACCATATATTTT.

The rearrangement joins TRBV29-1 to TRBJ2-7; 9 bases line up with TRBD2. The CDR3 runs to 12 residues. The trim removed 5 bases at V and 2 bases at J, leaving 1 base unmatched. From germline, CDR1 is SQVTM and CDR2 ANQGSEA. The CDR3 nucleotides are TGCAGCGTTTCTAGCGGGACCTACGAGCAGTACTTC. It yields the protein CSVSSGTYEQYF.

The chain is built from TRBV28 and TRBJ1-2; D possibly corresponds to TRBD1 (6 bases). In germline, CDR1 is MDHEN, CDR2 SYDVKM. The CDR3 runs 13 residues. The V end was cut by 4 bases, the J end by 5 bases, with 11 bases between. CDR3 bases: TGTGCCAGCAGTTCGCAGGGGTGGTATGGCTACACCTTC. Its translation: CASSSQGWYGYTF.

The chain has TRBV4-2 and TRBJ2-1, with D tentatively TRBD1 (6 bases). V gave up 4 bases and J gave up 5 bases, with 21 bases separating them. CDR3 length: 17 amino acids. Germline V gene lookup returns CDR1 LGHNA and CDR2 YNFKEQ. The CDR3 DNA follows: TGTGCCAGCAGCCTCAAACCGGACAGCCTCGACAACAATGAGCAGTTCTTC. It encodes CASSLKPDSLDNNEQFF.

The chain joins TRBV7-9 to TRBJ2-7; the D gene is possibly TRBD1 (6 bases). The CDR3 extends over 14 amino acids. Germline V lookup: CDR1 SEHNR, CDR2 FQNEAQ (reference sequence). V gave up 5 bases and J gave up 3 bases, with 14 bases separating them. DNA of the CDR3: TGTGCCAGCAGCCAAACAGGGTCCTTCTACGAGCAGTACTTC. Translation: CASSQTGSFYEQYF.

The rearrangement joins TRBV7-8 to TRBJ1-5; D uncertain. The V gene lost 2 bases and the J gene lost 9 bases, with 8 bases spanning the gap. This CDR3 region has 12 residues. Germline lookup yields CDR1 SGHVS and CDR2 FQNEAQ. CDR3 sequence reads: CASSLLTGPQHF. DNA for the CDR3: TGTGCCAGCAGCTTATTGACGGGGCCCCAGCATTTT.

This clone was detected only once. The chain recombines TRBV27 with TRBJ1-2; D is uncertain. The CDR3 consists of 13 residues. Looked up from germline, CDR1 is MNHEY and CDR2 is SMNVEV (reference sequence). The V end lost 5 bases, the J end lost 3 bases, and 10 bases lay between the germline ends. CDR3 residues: CASSLRYDYGYTF. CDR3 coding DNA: TGTGCCAGCAGTCTCAGATATGACTATGGCTACACCTTC.

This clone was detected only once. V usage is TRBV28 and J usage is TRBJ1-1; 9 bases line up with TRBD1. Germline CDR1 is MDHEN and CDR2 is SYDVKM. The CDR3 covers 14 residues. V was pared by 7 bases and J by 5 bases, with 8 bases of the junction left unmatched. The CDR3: CASTVGQGRTEAFF. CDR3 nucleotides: TGTGCCAGCACCGTAGGACAGGGGAGGACTGAAGCTTTCTTT.

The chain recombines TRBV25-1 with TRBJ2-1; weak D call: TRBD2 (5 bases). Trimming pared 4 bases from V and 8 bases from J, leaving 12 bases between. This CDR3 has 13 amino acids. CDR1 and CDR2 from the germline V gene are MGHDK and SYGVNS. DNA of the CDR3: TGTGCCAGCAGTGCCAGGCCCGGGGATGAGCAGTTCTTC. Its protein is CASSARPGDEQFF.

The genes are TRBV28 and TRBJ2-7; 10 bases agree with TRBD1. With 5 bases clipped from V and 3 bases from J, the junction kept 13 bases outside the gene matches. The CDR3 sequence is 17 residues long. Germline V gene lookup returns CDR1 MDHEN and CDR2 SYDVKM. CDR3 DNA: TGTGCCAGCAGTCCCCGACAGGGGGCCCGAAACTTCTACGAGCAGTACTTC. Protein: CASSPRQGARNFYEQYF. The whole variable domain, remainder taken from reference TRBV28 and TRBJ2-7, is DVKVTQSSRYLVKRTGEKVFLECVQDMDHENMFWYRQDPGLGLRLIYFSYDVKMKEKGDIPEGYSVSREKKERFSLILESASTNQTSMYLCASSPRQGARNFYEQYFGPGTRLTVT.

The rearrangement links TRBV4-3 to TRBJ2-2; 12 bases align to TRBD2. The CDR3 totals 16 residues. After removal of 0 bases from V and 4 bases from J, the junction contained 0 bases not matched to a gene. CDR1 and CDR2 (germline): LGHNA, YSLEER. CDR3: CASSQELAGGTGELFF. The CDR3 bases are TGCGCCAGCAGCCAAGAACTAGCGGGAGGCACCGGGGAGCTGTTTTTT.

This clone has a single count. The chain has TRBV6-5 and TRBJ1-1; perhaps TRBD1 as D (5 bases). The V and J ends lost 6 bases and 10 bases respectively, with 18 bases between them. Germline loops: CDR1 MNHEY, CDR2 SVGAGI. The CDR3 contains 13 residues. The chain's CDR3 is CASSLTGLGSAFF. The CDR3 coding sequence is TGTGCCAGCAGCCTCACAGGACTTGGGTCAGCTTTCTTT.

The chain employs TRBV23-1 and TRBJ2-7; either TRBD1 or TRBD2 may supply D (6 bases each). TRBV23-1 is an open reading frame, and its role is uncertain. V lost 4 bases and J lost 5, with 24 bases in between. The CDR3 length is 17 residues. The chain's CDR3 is CASSPFQGPVGGHEQYF. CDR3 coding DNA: TGCGCCAGCAGTCCCTTCCAGGGGCCCGTTGGGGGGCACGAGCAGTACTTC.

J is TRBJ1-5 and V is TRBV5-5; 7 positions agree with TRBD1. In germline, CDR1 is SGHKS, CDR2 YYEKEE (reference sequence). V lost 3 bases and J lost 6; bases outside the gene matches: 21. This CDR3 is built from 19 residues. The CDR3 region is CASSSTGTEAKVAGQPQHF. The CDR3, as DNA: TGTGCCAGCAGCTCTACCGGGACAGAAGCGAAAGTGGCAGGTCAGCCCCAGCATTTT.

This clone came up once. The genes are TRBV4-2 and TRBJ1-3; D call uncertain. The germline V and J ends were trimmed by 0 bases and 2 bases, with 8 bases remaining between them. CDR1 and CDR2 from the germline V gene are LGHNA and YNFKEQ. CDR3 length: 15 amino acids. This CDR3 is CASSQEKQPGNTIYF. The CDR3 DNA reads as TGTGCCAGCAGCCAAGAAAAACAGCCTGGAAACACCATATATTTT.